Included here is one T cell receptor beta chain sequence, with context. These data are taken from a study of OX40 agonist ivuxolimab in advanced cancers. Turning to the study itself: Three dose-escalation patients had partial responses: one with hepatocellular carcinoma and two with cutaneous melanoma.

Only in-frame clones appear in the TCRdb table, and some are missing; sequencing was by immunoSEQ multiplex PCR. This sample has 85,000 to 100,000 clones, with about 90% found just once. The V end lost 5 bases, the J end lost 4 bases, and 11 bases lay between the germline ends. Germline loops: CDR1 SQVTM, CDR2 ANQGSEA. This CDR3 is 12 amino acids long. The sequencing used CD4+ or CD8+ T cells sorted from blood, collected in a trial of the OX40 agonist ivuxolimab. This sequence originates from an adult with an advanced solid tumor such as melanoma, head and neck, liver or kidney cancer. This chain joins TRBV29-1 and TRBJ1-2; D perhaps matches TRBD1 (5 bases). CDR3 nucleotide sequence: TGCAGCGTTCCCCGGGGCGGCTATGGCTACACCTTC. It yields the protein CSVPRGGYGYTF.